This TCR beta chain comes out of a study of shared clonotypes between healthy human individuals. Study findings and constraints: Rarefaction curves obtained for sorted subsets showed sequencing incomplete despite large depth. Naive subsets generally exceeded memory subsets in estimated richness.

The table came from immunoSEQ multiplex PCR; TCRdb's copy has only in-frame clones and leaves some out. The repertoire holds under 1,100,000 clones, with around 75% as singletons. CDR3 length: 15 residues. V lost 7 bases to trimming and J lost 5 bases; unmatched junction nucleotides: 10. Germline values: CDR1 LNHDA, CDR2 SQIVND (reference sequence). To note about this clone: The antigen is undetermined.

Sequences were obtained from memory CD4+ T cells sorted from blood. Subset described: CD45RA-negative fraction. The chain carries TRBV19 and TRBJ2-5, with TRBD1 matching over 10 bases. This TCR was sampled from a man aged 18 to 29 in good health. The chain's CDR3 is CASTGTTGGRETQYF. DNA of the CDR3: TGTGCCAGTACAGGGACGACAGGGGGCCGGGAGACCCAGTACTTC.